The rows below give T cell receptor beta chains drawn from one sample of a study of blood T cell repertoires in COVID-19. Clones were sequenced by immunoSEQ multiplex PCR, and TCRdb holds only the in-frame ones, with some missing. The table shows approximately 200,000 clones, with 70% to 85% occurring only once. Sequencing input: PBMCs or T cells enriched from blood (not recorded which). The source of these receptors is a woman aged 40 to 55 with acute COVID-19. The CDR3 runs from the conserved cysteine through the conserved F or W. A D gene is named only where the DNA matches it firmly. Only part of the rows carry a size: once, few, many, or a class if the clone is expanded.

cdr3_length d_call clone_size j_call v_call cdr3_nt cdr3_aa
16 TRBD2 - TRBJ2-2 TRBV7-2 TGTGCCAGCAGCTTAAAACTAGCGGGAGGGACCGGGGAGCTGTTTTTT CASSLKLAGGTGELFF
13 - - TRBJ1-2 TRBV27 TGTGCCAGCAGTCCCAGTCTTAACTATGGCTACACCTTC CASSPSLNYGYTF
14 - once TRBJ1-1 TRBV5-1 TGCGCCAGCAGCTGGGCTGCCAGTAACACTGAAGCTTTCTTT CASSWAASNTEAFF
12 - - TRBJ2-1 TRBV28 TGTGCCAGCAGTTTTCTCGGGAATGAGCAGTTCTTC CASSFLGNEQFF
11 - many TRBJ2-2 TRBV30 TGTGCCTGCCCGGTCTCCGGGGAGCTGTTTTTT CACPVSGELFF
14 - - TRBJ2-3 TRBV7-2 TGTGCCAGCAGCCCCAGGCCCGGTGGGGATACGCAGTATTTT CASSPRPGGDTQYF
11 - - TRBJ1-5 TRBV28 TGTGCCAGCGGAGGGAGGAGGCCCCAGCATTTT CASGGRRPQHF
16 TRBD1 few TRBJ2-7 TRBV7-9 TGTGCCAGCAGCTTAGACAGGGGGTTATTGATGTACGAGCAGTACTTC CASSLDRGLLMYEQYF
12 - - TRBJ1-1 TRBV29-1 TGCAGCGTAGATCAGGGAGGGACTGAAGCTTTCTTT CSVDQGGTEAFF
13 - - TRBJ1-5 TRBV2 TGTGCCAGCAGTGTATTGAGCAATCAGCCCCAGCATTTT CASSVLSNQPQHF
13 TRBD1 - TRBJ1-6 TRBV30 TGTGCCTGGCGCGGACAGGGTCGATCACCCCTCCACTTT CAWRGQGRSPLHF
14 - once TRBJ1-2 TRBV11-2 TGTGCCAGCAGCTACGAGGGGGGGCCCTATGGCTACACCTTC CASSYEGGPYGYTF
14 TRBD2 once TRBJ2-3 TRBV6-4 TGTGCCAGCGCTAGCGGGGGGGCAGAAGATACGCAGTATTTT CASASGGAEDTQYF
15 - - TRBJ2-1 TRBV5-4 TGTGCCAGCAGCCTTGGGTCACTAGCAAGCAATGAGCAGTTCTTC CASSLGSLASNEQFF
14 TRBD1 - TRBJ2-1 TRBV5-4 TGTGCCAGCAGCTTGCAGGGGGATTACAATGAGCAGTTCTTC CASSLQGDYNEQFF
15 - few TRBJ2-3 TRBV4-1 TGCGCCAGCAGCCAAGATTGGCTTGGTACAGATACGCAGTATTTT CASSQDWLGTDTQYF
11 - - TRBJ1-2 TRBV12-3/TRBV12-4 TGTGCCAGCAGTTTAAGGGGAGGCTACACCTTC CASSLRGGYTF